Listed below are T cell receptor beta chains from one sample, sequenced in a study of T cell responses to AZD1222 COVID-19 vaccine. Profiling relied on immunoSEQ multiplex PCR, and the TCRdb table lists in-frame clones only, not all of them. The sample gives roughly 100,000 clones, about 90% of which show up once; approximately 5% is in the top ten. The specimen was peripheral blood, collected on day 0 of AZD1222 vaccination. The receptors here all came from an adult in good health. Each CDR3 is given without its conserved first and last residue. The D gene is left open where the match is weak.

d_call,j_call,v_call,cdr3_aa
NA,TRBJ2-3,TRBV3-1/TRBV3-2,ASSQVGTDTQY
TRBD2,TRBJ2-1,TRBV4-2,ASSFSGTSGNNEQF
NA,TRBJ2-3,TRBV7-2,ASSYTVGASTDTQY
NA,TRBJ1-2,TRBV21-1,ASSKRDRSFYGYT
NA,TRBJ2-3,TRBV10-3,AISELAASTDTQY
NA,TRBJ2-7,TRBV5-1,ASSLGAPEKHY
NA,TRBJ1-1,TRBV7-6,ASSPMGGRTEAF
TRBD2,TRBJ2-1,TRBV5-5,ASSLSGRVTNEQF
NA,TRBJ1-4,TRBV18,ASSPTATNEKLF
TRBD2,TRBJ2-7,TRBV27,ASSVGLASYEQY
NA,TRBJ1-2,TRBV27,ASSLRGGRDYGYT
NA,TRBJ1-2,TRBV5-6,ASSLGSVNYGYT
NA,TRBJ2-7,TRBV13,ASSLHYEQY
NA,TRBJ2-5,TRBV28,ASSARDTRQETQY
NA,TRBJ1-2,TRBV2,ASSGGWYGYT
TRBD2,TRBJ2-1,TRBV7-3,ASSSEVSGRAAEQF
NA,TRBJ2-3,TRBV7-3,ASSSPHEGTDTQY
NA,TRBJ1-6,TRBV11-2,ASSPSHNSPLH
TRBD2,TRBJ2-2,TRBV11-1,ASSFLAGGGTGELF
NA,TRBJ2-4,TRBV6-5,ASSYGGPKNIQY
NA,TRBJ1-2,TRBV12-3/TRBV12-4,ASTQANYGYT
NA,TRBJ1-6,TRBV6-6,ASSSGNSPLH
NA,TRBJ2-7,TRBV18,ASSPPGRSSYEQY
NA,TRBJ1-5,TRBV28,ASTPGRGNQPQH
TRBD2,TRBJ2-5,TRBV10-3,AISRNTGGQETQY
NA,TRBJ1-1,TRBV6-6,ASSRLRDTLYTEAF
NA,TRBJ2-2,TRBV3-1/TRBV3-2,ASSLRPGELF
NA,TRBJ2-3,TRBV9,ASSVEAGLRADTQY
NA,TRBJ2-2,TRBV10-3,AISDPRTTGELF
NA,TRBJ1-2,TRBV28,ASSLGTGLYGYT
TRBD1,TRBJ1-4,TRBV5-8,ASSGRTGGPEKLF
NA,TRBJ1-4,TRBV4-3,ASSPGRSLGLLGEKLF
NA,TRBJ1-2,TRBV4-1,ASSQKEQDPRYGYT
NA,TRBJ1-2,TRBV4-1,ASSQLTGGNDYGYT
TRBD2,TRBJ2-5,TRBV20-1,SASPRGGGSGTQY
NA,TRBJ1-1,TRBV9,ASSVHGNTEAF
TRBD1,TRBJ1-1,TRBV3-1/TRBV3-2,ASIPTGEYTEAF
NA,TRBJ1-2,TRBV7-6,ASSLGGGPAYGYT
NA,TRBJ2-3,TRBV3-1/TRBV3-2,ASSHTTPMQDTQY
NA,TRBJ1-1,TRBV12-3/TRBV12-4,ASSIRMNTEAF
NA,TRBJ1-2,TRBV5-6,ASSLGGRHGYT
NA,TRBJ1-2,TRBV19,ASIGGYYGYT
NA,TRBJ2-2,TRBV2,ASSEEFLAAGELF
NA,TRBJ1-1,TRBV7-3,ASSLGQNTEAF
TRBD1,TRBJ1-2,TRBV6-5,ASSYSRTGPYGYT
NA,TRBJ2-1,TRBV4-2,ASSQERASYNEQF
NA,TRBJ2-5,TRBV28,ASSSHGGGETQY
NA,TRBJ1-1,TRBV9,ASSVVRGTEAF
NA,TRBJ2-2,TRBV7-3,ASSLEGSTGELF
NA,TRBJ1-2,TRBV25-1,ASRQGPHYGYT
TRBD2,TRBJ2-3,TRBV19,ASSETSPKDTQY
NA,TRBJ1-6,TRBV7-9,ASSPRGSGNSPLH
TRBD1,TRBJ1-5,TRBV5-1,ASSSGDRNQPQH
TRBD1,TRBJ1-2,TRBV5-6,ASSLGAGQGAYGYT
NA,TRBJ2-1,TRBV7-8,ASSLQGGLVNKQF
NA,TRBJ1-1,TRBV21-1,ASPPGGTGNTEAF
TRBD2,TRBJ2-5,TRBV7-2,ASSLGGASGRSETQY
NA,TRBJ1-4,TRBV18,ASSPGTGNGEKLF
NA,TRBJ1-6,TRBV30,AFSSTGALYNSPLH